This TCR beta chain was obtained from a study of kidney transplant recipient with SARS-CoV-2 infection. From the reads, TCRdb called clonotypes with MiXCR, one entry per CDR3 protein. This sample has 200,000 to 300,000 distinct CDR3 sequences, with more than 25% found just once. CDR3 length: 15 amino acids. Trimming took 3 bases from V and 8 from J; bases not matched to a gene: 6. The source material was a blood sample, sampled at baseline and on approximately day 120 from a kidney transplant recipient. The V gene is TRBV12-3 or TRBV12-4, the J gene TRBJ2-1, with 11 bases fitting TRBD2. This sequence originates from a male patient in his thirties who had COVID-19 and was a kidney transplant recipient. Some T cells may possibly be graft donor cells. Written as DNA, the CDR3 is TGTGCCAGCAGTTTTGGAACTAGCGGGAGTGATGAGCAGTTCTTC. It codes for CASSFGTSGSDEQFF.